This TCR beta chain was identified in a study of blood T cell repertoires in COVID-19. TCRdb's copy holds only in-frame clones and misses some; the assay was immunoSEQ multiplex PCR. The table lists about 95,000 clones, approximately 80% of them singletons. This clone was detected only once. Sequences were obtained from peripheral blood. The clonotype was recovered from a human donor in a cohort sampled during active COVID-19.

The CDR3 DNA reads as TGTGCCAGCAGTGGACAGGGGGCCTCAAACAATGAGCAGTTCTTC. Protein: CASSGQGASNNEQFF. The J gene is TRBJ2-1, the V gene TRBV6-4; 10 positions agree with TRBD1. Losses at the gene ends were 4 bases for V and 5 bases for J; bases not matched to a gene: 5. This CDR3 has 15 amino acids. Germline loops: CDR1 MRHNA, CDR2 SNTAGT.